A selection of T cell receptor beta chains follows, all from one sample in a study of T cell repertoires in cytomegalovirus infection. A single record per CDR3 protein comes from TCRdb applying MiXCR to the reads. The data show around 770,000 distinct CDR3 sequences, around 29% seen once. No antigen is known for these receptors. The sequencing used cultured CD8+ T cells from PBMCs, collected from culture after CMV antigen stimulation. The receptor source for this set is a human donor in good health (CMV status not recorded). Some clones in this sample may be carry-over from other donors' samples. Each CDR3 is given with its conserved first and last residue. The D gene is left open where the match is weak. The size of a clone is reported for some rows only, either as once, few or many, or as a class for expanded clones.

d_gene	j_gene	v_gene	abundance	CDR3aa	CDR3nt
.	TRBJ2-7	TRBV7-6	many	CASSLGRVDNEQYF	TGTGCCAGCAGCTTAGGGCGGGTTGATAACGAGCAGTACTTC
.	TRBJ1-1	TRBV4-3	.	CASSQDPGPWTEAFF	TGCGCCAGCAGCCAAGACCCAGGGCCGTGGACTGAAGCTTTCTTT
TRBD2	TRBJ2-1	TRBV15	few	CATSPTSGGPREQFF	TGTGCCACCAGCCCGACTAGCGGCGGTCCTAGGGAGCAGTTCTTC
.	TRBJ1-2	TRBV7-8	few	CASSSRLEQVPLYGYTF	TGTGCCAGCAGCTCCCGCCTGGAACAGGTCCCCCTCTATGGCTACACCTTC
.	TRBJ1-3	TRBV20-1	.	CSAPRGRDKGNTIYF	TGCAGTGCGCCCCGGGGGAGGGATAAGGGAAACACCATATATTTT
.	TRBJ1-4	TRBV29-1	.	CSSRGPSEKLFF	TGCAGCTCCCGGGGCCCCAGTGAAAAACTGTTTTTT
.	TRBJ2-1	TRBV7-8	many	CASSLAGVGTPLYNEQFF	TGTGCCAGCAGCTTAGCAGGGGTCGGGACTCCGCTATACAATGAGCAGTTCTTC
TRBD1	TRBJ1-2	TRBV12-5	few	CASGEPDRALLGYTF	TGTGCTAGTGGCGAACCGGACAGGGCGCTCTTGGGCTACACCTTC
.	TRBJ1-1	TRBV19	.	CASLPTGRTGTEAFF	TGTGCCAGCCTACCAACAGGCCGAACAGGCACTGAAGCTTTCTTT
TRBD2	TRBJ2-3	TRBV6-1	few	CASSPNGRLATDTQYF	TGTGCCAGCAGCCCTAACGGGAGGTTGGCCACAGATACGCAGTATTTT
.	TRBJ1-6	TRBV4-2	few	CASSQVRGSNSPLHF	TGTGCCAGCAGCCAAGTCAGGGGAAGCAATTCACCCCTCCACTTT
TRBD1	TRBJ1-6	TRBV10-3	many	CASGTGPFNSPLHF	TGTGCCTCGGGGACAGGGCCCTTCAATTCACCCCTCCACTTT
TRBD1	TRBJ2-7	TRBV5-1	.	CASSSGTAQTEQYF	TGCGCCAGCAGCTCCGGGACAGCCCAAACGGAGCAGTACTTC
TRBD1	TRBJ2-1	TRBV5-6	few	CASSFGTGVIYNEQFF	TGTGCCAGCAGCTTTGGGACAGGGGTTATCTACAATGAGCAGTTCTTC
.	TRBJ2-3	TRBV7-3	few	CASSLISGAGASDTQYF	TGTGCCAGCAGCTTAATAAGTGGGGCGGGGGCCTCAGATACGCAGTATTTT
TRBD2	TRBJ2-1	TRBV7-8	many	CASSHSTSGGVNEQFF	TGTGCCAGCAGCCATTCGACTAGCGGGGGGGTCAATGAGCAGTTCTTC
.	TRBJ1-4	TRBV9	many	CASSGGPTTNEKLFF	TGTGCCAGCAGCGGAGGACCGACAACTAATGAAAAACTGTTTTTT
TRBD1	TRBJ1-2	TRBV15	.	CATSTQLYRGTGYTF	TGTGCCACCAGCACTCAACTCTACAGGGGGACTGGCTACACCTTC
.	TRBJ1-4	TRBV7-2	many	CASSPVGEKLFF	TGTGCCAGCAGCCCTGTTGGGGAAAAACTGTTTTTT
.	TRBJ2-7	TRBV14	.	CASSHSLGRGSYEQYF	TGTGCCAGCAGCCATTCTCTAGGAAGGGGTTCCTACGAGCAGTACTTC
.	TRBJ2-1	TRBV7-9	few	CASSSRAPSSYNEQFF	TGTGCCAGCAGCTCCCGGGCCCCTAGCTCCTACAATGAGCAGTTCTTC
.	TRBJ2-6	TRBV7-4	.	CASRKGSGFNSGANVLTF	TGTGCCAGCAGAAAAGGATCAGGGTTCAACTCTGGGGCCAACGTCCTGACTTTC
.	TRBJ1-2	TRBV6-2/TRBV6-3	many	CASSPGYYGYTF	TGTGCCAGCAGCCCAGGGTACTATGGCTACACCTTC
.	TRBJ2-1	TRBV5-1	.	CASSLADSYANEQFF	TGCGCCAGCAGCTTGGCTGACAGTTATGCCAATGAGCAGTTCTTC
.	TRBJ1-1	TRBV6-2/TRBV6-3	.	CASSYPLSVNTEAFF	TGTGCCAGCAGTTACCCCCTCTCCGTGAACACTGAAGCTTTCTTT
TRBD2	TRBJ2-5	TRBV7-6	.	CASSETTSGGANETQYF	TGTGCCAGCAGCGAAACCACTAGCGGGGGGGCCAATGAGACCCAGTACTTC
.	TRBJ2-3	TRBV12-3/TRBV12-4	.	CASGVAFAQYF	TGTGCCAGCGGTGTAGCGTTCGCGCAGTATTTT
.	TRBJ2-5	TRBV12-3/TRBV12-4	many	CATGGNQETQYF	TGTGCCACTGGGGGAAACCAAGAGACCCAGTACTTC
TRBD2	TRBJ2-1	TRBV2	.	CASSLGAGLLNEQFF	TGTGCCAGCTCTCTGGGAGCGGGGCTTCTCAATGAGCAGTTCTTC
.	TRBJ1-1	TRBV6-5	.	CASSPGGGHTEAFF	TGTGCCAGCAGCCCCGGGGGGGGCCACACTGAAGCTTTCTTT
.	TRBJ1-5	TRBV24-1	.	CATSASDWNQPQHF	TGTGCCACCAGTGCCTCAGACTGGAATCAGCCCCAGCATTTT
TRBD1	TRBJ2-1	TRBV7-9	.	CASSPEGQGGYNEQFF	TGTGCCAGCAGCCCGGAGGGACAGGGGGGATACAATGAGCAGTTCTTC
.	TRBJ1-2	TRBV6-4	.	CANSPRDGRGSGYTF	TGTGCCAACAGTCCGCGGGACGGCCGGGGCTCTGGCTACACCTTC
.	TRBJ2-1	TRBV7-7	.	CARSLGRSSYNEQFF	TGTGCTAGAAGCTTAGGACGGAGCTCCTACAATGAGCAGTTCTTC
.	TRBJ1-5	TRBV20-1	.	CSANSLNQPQHF	TGCAGTGCCAACAGTCTCAATCAGCCCCAGCATTTT
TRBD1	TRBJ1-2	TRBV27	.	CASSLSRDSRLYGYTF	TGTGCCAGCAGTTTATCCCGGGACAGTCGTCTCTATGGCTACACCTTC
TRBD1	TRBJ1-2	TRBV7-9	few	CASSLATGGSYGYTF	TGTGCCAGCAGCTTAGCTACAGGGGGCAGCTATGGCTACACCTTC
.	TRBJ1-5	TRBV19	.	CASSIHGNQPQHF	TGTGCCAGTAGTATTCACGGGAATCAGCCCCAGCATTTT
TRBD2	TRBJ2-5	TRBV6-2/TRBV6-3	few	CASRLAGVQETQYF	TGTGCCAGCAGACTAGCGGGGGTGCAAGAGACCCAGTACTTC
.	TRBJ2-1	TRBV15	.	CATSSKAGDPYNEQFF	TGTGCCACCAGCAGCAAAGCAGGGGACCCATACAATGAGCAGTTCTTC
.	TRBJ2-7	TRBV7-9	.	CASSPIGQHEQYF	TGTGCCAGCAGCCCCATCGGACAGCACGAGCAGTACTTC
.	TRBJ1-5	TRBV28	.	CASSRDGQPQHF	TGTGCCAGCAGCCGGGACGGTCAGCCCCAGCATTTT
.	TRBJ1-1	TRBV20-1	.	CSALARILNTEAFF	TGCAGTGCTCTAGCCCGGATTTTGAACACTGAAGCTTTCTTT
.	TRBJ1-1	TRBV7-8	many	CASSEDPGLPPEAFF	TGTGCCAGCAGCGAAGACCCGGGCCTCCCCCCTGAAGCTTTCTTT
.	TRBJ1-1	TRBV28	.	CASTPWGGQNTEAFF	TGTGCCAGCACCCCATGGGGGGGCCAGAACACTGAAGCTTTCTTT
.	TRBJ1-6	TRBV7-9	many	CASSLVQAGNSPLHF	TGTGCCAGCAGCTTAGTCCAGGCCGGTAATTCACCCCTCCACTTT
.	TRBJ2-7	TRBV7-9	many	CASSSPTGTDVYEQYF	TGTGCCAGCAGCTCGCCGACCGGGACGGACGTTTACGAGCAGTACTTC
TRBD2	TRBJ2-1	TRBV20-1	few	CSARAGGFYNEQFF	TGCAGTGCTAGAGCGGGGGGGTTTTACAATGAGCAGTTCTTC
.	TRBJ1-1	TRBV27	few	CASSFGTRTEAFF	TGTGCCAGCAGTTTTGGTACCCGCACTGAAGCTTTCTTT
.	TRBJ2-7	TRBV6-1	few	CASSEQQWDAYEQYF	TGTGCCAGCAGTGAACAACAGTGGGACGCCTACGAGCAGTACTTC
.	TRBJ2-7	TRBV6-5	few	CASSTGSSSYEQYF	TGTGCCAGCAGTACCGGGTCAAGCTCCTACGAGCAGTACTTC
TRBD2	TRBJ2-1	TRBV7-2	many	CASSLRWAGVDEQFF	TGTGCCAGCAGCTTAAGGTGGGCGGGGGTGGATGAGCAGTTCTTC
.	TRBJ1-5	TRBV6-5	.	CASSYSRRSNQPQHF	TGTGCCAGCAGTTACAGTCGGAGGAGCAATCAGCCCCAGCATTTT
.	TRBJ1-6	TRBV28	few	CASCQRGGNSPLHF	TGTGCCAGCTGCCAAAGGGGAGGTAATTCACCCCTCCACTTT
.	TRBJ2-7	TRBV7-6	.	CASSYSQGTYEQYF	TGTGCCAGCAGCTATTCCCAGGGGACCTACGAGCAGTACTTC
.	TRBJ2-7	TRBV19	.	CASSNITTYEQYF	TGTGCCAGTAGTAACATTACGACCTACGAGCAGTACTTC
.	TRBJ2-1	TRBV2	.	CASSEYVGRLDEQFF	TGTGCCAGCAGTGAATACGTGGGGCGCTTGGATGAGCAGTTCTTC
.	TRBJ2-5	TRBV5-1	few	CASSITQNNPKRTQYF	TGCGCCAGCAGCATAACACAAAATAACCCCAAGAGGACCCAGTACTTC
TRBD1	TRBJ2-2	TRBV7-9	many	CASSPVDRGSTGELFF	TGTGCCAGCAGCCCCGTGGACAGGGGGTCGACCGGGGAGCTGTTTTTT
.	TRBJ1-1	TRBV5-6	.	CASSLEPGNLVNTEAFF	TGTGCCAGCAGCTTGGAGCCGGGAAATCTGGTGAACACTGAAGCTTTCTTT